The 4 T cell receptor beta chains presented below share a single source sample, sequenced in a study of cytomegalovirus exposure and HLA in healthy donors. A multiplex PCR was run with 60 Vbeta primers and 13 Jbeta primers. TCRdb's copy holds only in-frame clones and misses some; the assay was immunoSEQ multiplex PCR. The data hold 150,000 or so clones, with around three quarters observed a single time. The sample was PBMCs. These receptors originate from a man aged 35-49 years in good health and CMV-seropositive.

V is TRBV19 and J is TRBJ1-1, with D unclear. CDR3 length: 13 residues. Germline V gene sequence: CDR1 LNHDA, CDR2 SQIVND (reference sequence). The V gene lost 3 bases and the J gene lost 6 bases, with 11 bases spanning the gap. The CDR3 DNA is TGTGCCAGTAGTATTCAGATGAGGGCTGAAGCTTTCTTT. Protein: CASSIQMRAEAFF.

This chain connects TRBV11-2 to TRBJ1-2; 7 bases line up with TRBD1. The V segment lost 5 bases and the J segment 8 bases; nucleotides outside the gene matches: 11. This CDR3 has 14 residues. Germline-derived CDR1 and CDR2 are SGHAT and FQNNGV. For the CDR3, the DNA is TGTGCCAGCAGCATTACAGGGGCCCCAAGAGGCTACACCTTC. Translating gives CASSITGAPRGYTF.

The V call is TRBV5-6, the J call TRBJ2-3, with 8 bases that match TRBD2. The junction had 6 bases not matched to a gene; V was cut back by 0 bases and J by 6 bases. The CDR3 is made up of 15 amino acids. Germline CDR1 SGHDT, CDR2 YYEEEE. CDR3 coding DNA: TGTGCCAGCAGCTTGGCGGGAGGGCCGGGGGATACGCAGTATTTT. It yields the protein CASSLAGGPGDTQYF.

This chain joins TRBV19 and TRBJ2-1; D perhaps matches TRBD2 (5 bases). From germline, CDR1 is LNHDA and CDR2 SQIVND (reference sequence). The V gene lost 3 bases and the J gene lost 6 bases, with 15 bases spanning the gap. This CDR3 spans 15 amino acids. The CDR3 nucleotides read TGTGCCAGTAGTATTGGTGGGAGCGGTGGCAATGAGCAGTTCTTC. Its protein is CASSIGGSGGNEQFF.